These 15 T cell receptor beta chains were sequenced from one sample in a study of CD8+CD57+ T cells in acquired aplastic anemia. Genomic DNA provided the template from which TCR beta VDJ and CDR3 profiles were obtained. TCRdb ran MiXCR on the reads and lists one entry per CDR3 protein. The table includes about 200,000 distinct CDR3 sequences, approximately 60% detected once. Patients included in sequencing had previously demonstrated CD8+CD57+ cell expansion by flow cytometry. The source material was sorted CD4+, CD8+, or CD8+CD57+ T cells (not recorded which) from PBMCs. The receptor set was obtained from a human donor with aplastic anemia.

J is TRBJ2-6 and V is TRBV2; no clear D gene. Germline CDR1 reads SNHLY; CDR2 reads FYNNEI. Trimming stripped 6 bases from V and 6 bases from J, with 18 bases between. The CDR3 is 16 residues long. The CDR3 protein is CASRGGQTHLANVLTF. The CDR3 region has the DNA TGTGCCAGCAGGGGTGGGCAGACCCATTTGGCCAACGTCCTGACTTTC.

The rearrangement uses TRBV7-2 and TRBJ2-5, with no clear D. This CDR3 has 11 residues. CDR1 and CDR2 from the germline V gene are SGHTA and FQGNSA. The V end was cut by 6 bases, the J end by 5 bases, with 7 bases between. The CDR3 region is CASRSGETQYF. DNA of the CDR3: TGTGCCAGCAGGAGTGGGGAGACCCAGTACTTC.

This clonotype was recorded a few times. The J gene is TRBJ2-3, the V gene TRBV9, with a weak D call TRBD1 (6 bases). CDR1 SGDLS and CDR2 YYNGEE come from the germline V gene. The CDR3 covers 15 residues. Trimming took 2 bases from V and 4 from J, leaving 14 bases between them. The CDR3 protein is CASSVGIGQSDTQYF. In DNA, the CDR3 is TGTGCCAGCAGCGTGGGCATCGGACAGTCAGATACGCAGTATTTT.

This clonotype has a count of ten or more. The V gene is TRBV6-1, the J gene TRBJ1-5; D not certain. The CDR3 contains 15 residues. Deletions cut 4 bases from V and 0 bases from J, with 10 bases between. CDR1 and CDR2 (germline): MNHNS, SASEGT. CDR3 amino acids: CASSGTLYSNQPQHF. The DNA for the CDR3 is TGTGCCAGCAGTGGGACCCTCTATAGCAATCAGCCCCAGCATTTT.

This chain links TRBV5-1 with TRBJ2-5; 7 positions agree with TRBD2. CDR1 is SGHRS and CDR2 is YFSETQ in the germline V gene. The V segment lost 0 bases and the J segment 0 bases; nucleotides outside the gene matches: 5. The CDR3 covers 16 residues. CDR3 nucleotide sequence: TGCGCCAGCAGCTTGGGCCAACTAGCGCACCAAGAGACCCAGTACTTC. It is translated as CASSLGQLAHQETQYF.

This sequence joins TRBV7-6 and TRBJ2-3; TRBD1 or TRBD2 may be the D gene (5 bases each). Germline V gene sequence: CDR1 SGHVS, CDR2 FNYEAQ. The V end was cut by 6 bases, the J end by 4 bases, with 11 bases between. There are 13 residues in the CDR3. The CDR3 nucleotides read TGTGCCAGCAGTAGGGACCGGCCAGATACGCAGTATTTT. Amino acid sequence: CASSRDRPDTQYF.

This chain links TRBV29-1 with TRBJ1-3; D remains ambiguous. Germline V gives CDR1 SQVTM, CDR2 ANQGSEA. The CDR3 is 13 amino acids. Deletions cut 3 bases from V and 0 bases from J, with 6 bases between. The chain's CDR3 is CSVEGYSGNTIYF. CDR3 coding DNA: TGCAGCGTTGAGGGTTACTCTGGAAACACCATATATTTT.

This chain joins TRBV20-1 and TRBJ2-7; D remains unclear. CDR3 length equals 13 residues. The germline V and J ends were trimmed by 1 base and 2 bases, with 9 bases remaining between them. Per germline, CDR1 DFQATT and CDR2 SNEGSKA (reference sequence). The CDR3 spells CSARGQVTYEQYF. The CDR3 DNA follows: TGCAGTGCTAGAGGGCAGGTGACCTACGAGCAGTACTTC.

The chain has TRBV9 and TRBJ1-5; no clear D. The CDR3 loop spans 13 amino acids. The germline gives CDR1 SGDLS, CDR2 YYNGEE. V was trimmed by 2 bases and J by 4 bases, leaving 7 bases between them. CDR3 amino acids: CASSVHGNQPQHF. The CDR3 coding sequence is TGTGCCAGCAGCGTTCACGGTAATCAGCCCCAGCATTTT.

This chain uses TRBV2 with TRBJ2-2; TRBD1 matches at 10 bases. This CDR3 has 15 residues. Germline CDR1 and CDR2: SNHLY and FYNNEI. The V segment lost 0 bases and the J segment 7 bases; nucleotides outside the gene matches: 2. The CDR3 DNA is TGTGCCAGCAGTGAAGCGACAGGGGGCCACGGGGAGCTGTTTTTT. It translates to CASSEATGGHGELFF.

This clonotype occurred many times. The rearrangement joins TRBV18 to TRBJ2-3, with D possibly called TRBD1 or TRBD2 (6 bases each). The V gene lost 3 bases and the J gene lost 8 bases, with 21 bases spanning the gap. The CDR3 extends over 16 amino acids. CDR1 is KGHSH and CDR2 is LQKENI in the germline V gene. CDR3: CASSPGWGALQGTQYF. The CDR3 nucleotides read TGTGCCAGCTCACCGGGATGGGGGGCCCTGCAAGGTACGCAGTATTTT.

This clonotype has just a few counts. The chain recombines TRBV5-1 with TRBJ2-7, with 8 bases identical to TRBD2. The germline V gene has CDR1 SGHRS and CDR2 YFSETQ. V lost 1 base, J lost 0 bases, and 6 bases stayed unmatched. The CDR3 totals 16 residues. The CDR3 loop is CASSLLPGGGSYEQYF. In DNA, the CDR3 is TGCGCCAGCAGCTTGCTTCCGGGAGGGGGCTCCTACGAGCAGTACTTC.

Concerning this clonotype itself: One junction end disagrees with the germline gene, perhaps due to a read error. The V gene is TRBV5-1, the J gene TRBJ2-3; D is undetermined. The CDR3 length is 14 residues. Germline V gene data show CDR1 as SGHRS and CDR2 as YFSETQ. CDR3 region: CASNLEASTDTQYF. The CDR3 region has the DNA TGCGCCAGCAACTTGGAAGCAAGCACAGATACGCAGTATTTC. Looking up the rest from reference TRBV5-1 and TRBJ2-3 gives the full variable domain: KAGVTQTPRYLIKTRGQQVTLSCSPISGHRSVSWYQQTPGQGLQFLFEYFSETQRNKGNFPGRFSGRQFSNSRSEMNVSTLELGDSALYLCASNLEASTDTQYFGPGTRLTVL.

The V gene is TRBV7-9, the J gene TRBJ2-7; possible D gene TRBD1, 6 bases. The CDR3 runs 15 residues. Germline assignment: CDR1 SEHNR and CDR2 FQNEAQ (reference sequence). Trimming took 3 bases from V and 3 from J, leaving 15 bases between them. The CDR3 DNA sequence: TGTGCCAGCAGCTTGGCCCCTGGGGGCAGCTACGAGCAGTACTTC. Amino acids: CASSLAPGGSYEQYF.

This clonotype appeared many times. The rearrangement uses TRBV2 and TRBJ2-7, with 10 bases lining up with TRBD2. Losses at the gene ends were 7 bases for V and 3 bases for J; bases not matched to a gene: 6. The CDR3 runs 14 residues. Germline loops: CDR1 SNHLY, CDR2 FYNNEI. CDR3 nucleotide sequence: TGTGCCAGCACGCTAGCGGGGGAGGGCTACGAGCAGTACTTC. It translates to CASTLAGEGYEQYF.